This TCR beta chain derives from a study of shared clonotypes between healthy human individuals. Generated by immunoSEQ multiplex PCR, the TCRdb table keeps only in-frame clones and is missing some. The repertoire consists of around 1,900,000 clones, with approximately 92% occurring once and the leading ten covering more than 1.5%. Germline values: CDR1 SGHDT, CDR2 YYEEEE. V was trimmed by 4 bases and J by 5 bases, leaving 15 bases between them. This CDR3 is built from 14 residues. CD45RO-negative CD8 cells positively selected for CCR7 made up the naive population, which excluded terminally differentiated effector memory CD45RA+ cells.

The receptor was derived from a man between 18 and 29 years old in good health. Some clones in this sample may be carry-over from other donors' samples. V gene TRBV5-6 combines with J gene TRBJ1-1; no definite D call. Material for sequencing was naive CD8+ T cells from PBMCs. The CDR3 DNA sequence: TGTGCCAGCAGCCCGCTTTTTAGAAGGACTGAAGCTTTCTTT. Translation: CASSPLFRRTEAFF.